This note documents a single T cell receptor (beta chain) sequence. The sample belongs to a study of shared clonotypes between healthy human individuals. Germline CDR1 reads MGHRA; CDR2 reads YSYEKL. Trimming cost V 0 bases and J 1 base; bases outside gene matches: 4. The CDR3 covers 16 residues. It was at deep level that the assay was run. Libraries were prepared by immunoSEQ multiplex PCR; TCRdb keeps only in-frame clonotypes and omits some of them. Of over 950,000 clones in the sample, approximately 80% were seen once. The source of this sequence is a man between 18 and 35 years old in good health. Some clones in this sample may be carry-over from other donors' samples. The rearrangement joins TRBV4-1 to TRBJ2-3; TRBD1 aligns across 7 bases. Material for sequencing was memory CD4+ T cells from PBMCs. The sample's subset: CD45RA-negative fraction. The CDR3 loop reads CASSQEGGGRTDTQYF. The CDR3 coding sequence is TGCGCCAGCAGCCAAGAAGGGGGCGGTCGCACAGATACGCAGTATTTT.